This TCR beta chain was identified during a study of radiotherapy plus CTLA-4 blockade in lung cancer. On the study more broadly: Objective response rate was 15% to 20%; disease control rate, less than 40%.

This CDR3 contains 14 residues. Unmatched junction bases numbered 7, after V lost 10 bases and J lost 7 bases. Germline CDR1 reads WNHNN; CDR2 reads SYGVQD (reference sequence). Some clones are missing from TCRdb's copy, which holds only in-frame ones; the method was immunoSEQ multiplex PCR. The sample comprises some 77,000 clones, around 86% of which are singletons, and 2% to 2.5% rests with the top ten. The rearrangement uses TRBV10-1 and TRBJ2-2; 12 nucleotides line up with TRBD2. Specimen: peripheral blood, collected from a patient treated with radiotherapy plus ipilimumab. This TCR was sampled from a human donor with non-small cell lung cancer who had a partial response to radiotherapy plus ipilimumab. CDR3 protein: CATSSGRAIGELFF. The CDR3 nucleotides are TGCGCCACCTCTAGCGGGAGGGCTATCGGGGAGCTGTTTTTT.